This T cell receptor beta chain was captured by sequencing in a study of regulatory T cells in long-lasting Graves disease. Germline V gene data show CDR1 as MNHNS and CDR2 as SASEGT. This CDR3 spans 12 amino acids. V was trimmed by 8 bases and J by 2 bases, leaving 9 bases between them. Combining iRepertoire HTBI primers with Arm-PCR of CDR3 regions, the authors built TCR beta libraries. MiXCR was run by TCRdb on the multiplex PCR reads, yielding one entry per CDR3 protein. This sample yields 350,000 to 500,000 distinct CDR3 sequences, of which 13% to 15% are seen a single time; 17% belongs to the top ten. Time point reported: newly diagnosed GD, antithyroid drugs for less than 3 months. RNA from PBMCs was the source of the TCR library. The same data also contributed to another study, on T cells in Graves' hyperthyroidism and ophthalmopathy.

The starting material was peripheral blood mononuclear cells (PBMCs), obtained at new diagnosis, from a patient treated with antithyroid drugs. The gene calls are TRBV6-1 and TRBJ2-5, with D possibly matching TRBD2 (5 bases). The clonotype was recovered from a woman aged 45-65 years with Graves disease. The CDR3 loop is CASGRTQETQYF. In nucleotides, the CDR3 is TGTGCCAGCGGGCGGACTCAAGAGACCCAGTACTTC.